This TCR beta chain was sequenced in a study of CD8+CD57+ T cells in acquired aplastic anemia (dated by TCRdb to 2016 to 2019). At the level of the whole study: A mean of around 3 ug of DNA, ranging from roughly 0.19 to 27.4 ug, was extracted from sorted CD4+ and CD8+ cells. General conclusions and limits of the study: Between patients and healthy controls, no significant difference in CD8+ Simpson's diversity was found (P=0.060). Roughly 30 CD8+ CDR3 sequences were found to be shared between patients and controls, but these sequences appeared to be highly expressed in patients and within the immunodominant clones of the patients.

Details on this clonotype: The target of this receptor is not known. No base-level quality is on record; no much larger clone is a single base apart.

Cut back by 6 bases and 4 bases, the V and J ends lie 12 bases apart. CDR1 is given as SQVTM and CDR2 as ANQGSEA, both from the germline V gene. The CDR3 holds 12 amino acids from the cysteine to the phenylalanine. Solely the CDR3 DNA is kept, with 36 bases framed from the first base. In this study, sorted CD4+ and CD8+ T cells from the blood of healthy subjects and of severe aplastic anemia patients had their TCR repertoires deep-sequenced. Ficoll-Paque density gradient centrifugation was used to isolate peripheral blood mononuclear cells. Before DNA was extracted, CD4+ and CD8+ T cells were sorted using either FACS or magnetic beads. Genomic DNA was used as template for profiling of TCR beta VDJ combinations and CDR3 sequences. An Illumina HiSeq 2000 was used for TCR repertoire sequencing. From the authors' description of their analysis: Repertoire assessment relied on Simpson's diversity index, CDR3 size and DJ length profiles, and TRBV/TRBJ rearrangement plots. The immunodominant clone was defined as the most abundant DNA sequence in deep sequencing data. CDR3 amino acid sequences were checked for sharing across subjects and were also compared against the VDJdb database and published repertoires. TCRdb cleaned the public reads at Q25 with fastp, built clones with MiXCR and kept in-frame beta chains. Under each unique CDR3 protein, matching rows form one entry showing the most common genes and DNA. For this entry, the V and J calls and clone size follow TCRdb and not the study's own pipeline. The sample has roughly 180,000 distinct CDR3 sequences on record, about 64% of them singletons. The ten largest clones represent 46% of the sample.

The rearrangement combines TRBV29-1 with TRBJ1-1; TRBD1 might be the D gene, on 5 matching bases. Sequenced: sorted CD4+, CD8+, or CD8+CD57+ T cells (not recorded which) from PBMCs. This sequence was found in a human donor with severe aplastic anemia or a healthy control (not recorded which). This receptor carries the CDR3 CSVRDAGTEAFF. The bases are TGCAGCGTCCGGGACGCAGGCACTGAAGCTTTCTTT.